The TCR beta chain under discussion was sequenced for a study of regulatory and conventional T cells in RAG deficiency. General study points: Patient subsets had shorter CDR3s; Omenn Treg-Tconv overlap exceeded 90%. Treg unique TCR beta sequences were about 92-fold fewer in Omenn syndrome and CID/AS patients than controls.

Assay used: immunoSEQ multiplex PCR; TCRdb lists only in-frame clones, some missing. The sample comprises around 37,000 clones, around 89% of which are singletons, and around 15% rests with the top ten. A word on this clone: The antigen is not known.

The length of the CDR3 is 15 residues. V was clipped by 5 bases and J by 5 bases; unmatched bases: 8. Germline values: CDR1 SGHVS, CDR2 FNYEAQ. These data also formed part of another study, on regulatory T cells. As that study records: The primer mix had 52 TRBV and 13 TRBJ primers. Regulatory T cells showed the strongest V-J pair restriction and V/J gene skewing among patient repertoires.

This chain joins TRBV7-6 and TRBJ1-1; TRBD1 agrees at 10 bases. Sequencing was carried out using CD8+ T cells sorted from blood. The origin of this receptor is a human donor in good health. CDR3 sequence (DNA): TGTGCCAGCAGCCCCCGGACAGGGGGGGGAACTGAAGCTTTCTTT. Protein: CASSPRTGGGTEAFF.